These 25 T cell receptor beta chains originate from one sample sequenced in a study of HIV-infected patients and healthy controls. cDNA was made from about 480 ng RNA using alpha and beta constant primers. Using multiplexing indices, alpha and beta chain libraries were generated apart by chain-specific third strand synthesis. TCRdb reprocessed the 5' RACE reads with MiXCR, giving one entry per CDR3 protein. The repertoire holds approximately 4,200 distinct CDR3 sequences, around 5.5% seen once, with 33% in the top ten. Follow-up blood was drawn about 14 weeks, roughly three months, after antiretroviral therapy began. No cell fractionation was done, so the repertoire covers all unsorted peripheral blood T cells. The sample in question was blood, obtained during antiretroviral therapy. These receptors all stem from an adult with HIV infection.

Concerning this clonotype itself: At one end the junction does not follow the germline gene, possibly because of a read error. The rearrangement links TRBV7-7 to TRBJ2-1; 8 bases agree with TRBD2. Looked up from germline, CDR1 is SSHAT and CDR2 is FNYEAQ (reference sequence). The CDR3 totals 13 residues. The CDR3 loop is CASSPESGREQFF. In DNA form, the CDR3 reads TGTGCTAGCAGCCCCGAGAGCGGGAGAGAGCAGTTCTTC.

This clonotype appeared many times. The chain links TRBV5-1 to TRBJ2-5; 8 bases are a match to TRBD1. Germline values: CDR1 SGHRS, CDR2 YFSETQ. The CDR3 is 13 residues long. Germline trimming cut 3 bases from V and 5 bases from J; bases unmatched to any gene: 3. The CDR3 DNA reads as TGCGCCAGCAGCTCAGGGGGCGGTGAGACCCAGTACTTC. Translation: CASSSGGGETQYF.

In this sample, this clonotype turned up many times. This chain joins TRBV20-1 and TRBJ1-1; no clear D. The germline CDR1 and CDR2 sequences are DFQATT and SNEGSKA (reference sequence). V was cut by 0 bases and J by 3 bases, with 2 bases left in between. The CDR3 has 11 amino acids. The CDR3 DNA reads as TGCAGTGCTAGAGAGGACACTGAAGCTTTCTTT. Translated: CSAREDTEAFF.

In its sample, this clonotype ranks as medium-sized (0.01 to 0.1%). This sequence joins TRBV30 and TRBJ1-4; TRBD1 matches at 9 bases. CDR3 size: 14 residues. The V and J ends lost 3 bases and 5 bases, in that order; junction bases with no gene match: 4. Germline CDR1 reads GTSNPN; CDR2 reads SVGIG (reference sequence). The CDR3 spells CAWSPGTGNEKLFF. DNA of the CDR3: TGTGCCTGGAGCCCCGGGACAGGGAATGAAAAACTGTTTTTT. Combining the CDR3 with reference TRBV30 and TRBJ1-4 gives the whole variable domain SQTIHQWPATLVQPVGSPLSLECTVEGTSNPNLYWYRQAAGRGLQLLFYSVGIGQISSEVPQNLSASRPQDRQFILSSKKLLLSDSGFYLCAWSPGTGNEKLFFGSGTQLSVL.

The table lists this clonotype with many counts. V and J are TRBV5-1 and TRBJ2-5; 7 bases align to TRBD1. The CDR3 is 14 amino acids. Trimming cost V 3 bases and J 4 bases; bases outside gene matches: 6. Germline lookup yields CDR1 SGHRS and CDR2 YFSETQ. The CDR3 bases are TGCGCCAGCAGCTCCGGACAGGCCGTAGAGACCCAGTACTTC. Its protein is CASSSGQAVETQYF.

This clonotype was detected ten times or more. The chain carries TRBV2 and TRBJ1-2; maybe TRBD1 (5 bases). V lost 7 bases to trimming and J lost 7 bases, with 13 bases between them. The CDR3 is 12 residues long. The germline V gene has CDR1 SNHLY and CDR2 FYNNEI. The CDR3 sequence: CASKPGSAGYTF. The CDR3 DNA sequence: TGTGCCAGCAAGCCAGGGTCCGCTGGCTACACCTTC.

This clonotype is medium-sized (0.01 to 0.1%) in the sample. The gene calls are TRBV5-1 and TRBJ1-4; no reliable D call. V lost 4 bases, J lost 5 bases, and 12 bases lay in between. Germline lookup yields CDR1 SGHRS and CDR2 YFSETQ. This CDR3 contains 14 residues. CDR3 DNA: TGCGCCAGCAGCCCGACCGTTTCCAATGAAAAACTGTTTTTT. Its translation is CASSPTVSNEKLFF.

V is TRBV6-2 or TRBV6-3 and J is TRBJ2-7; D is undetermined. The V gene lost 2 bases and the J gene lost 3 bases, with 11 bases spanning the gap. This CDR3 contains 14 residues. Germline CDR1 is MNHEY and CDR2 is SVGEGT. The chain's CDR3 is CASSYDLEYYEQYF. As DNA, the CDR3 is TGTGCCAGCAGTTACGATCTGGAATACTACGAGCAGTACTTC.

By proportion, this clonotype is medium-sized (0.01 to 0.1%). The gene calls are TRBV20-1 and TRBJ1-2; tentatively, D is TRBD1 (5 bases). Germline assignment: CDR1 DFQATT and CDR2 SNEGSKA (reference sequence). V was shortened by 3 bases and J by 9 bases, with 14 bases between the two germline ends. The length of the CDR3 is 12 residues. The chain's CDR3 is CSASEPGRSYTF. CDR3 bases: TGCAGTGCTAGTGAGCCAGGGCGTAGCTACACCTTC.

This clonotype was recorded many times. The chain's CDR3 is CASSSSGGGAIQYF. The CDR3 coding sequence is TGTGCCAGCAGCTCGAGTGGGGGGGGGGCAATCCAGTATTTT. The chain couples TRBV7-8 to TRBJ2-3; tentative D call: TRBD2 (7 bases). The ends were cut back, 4 bases at V and 12 bases at J, with 20 bases in the middle. The CDR3 contains 14 residues. The V gene's germline CDR1 is SGHVS and CDR2 FQNEAQ.

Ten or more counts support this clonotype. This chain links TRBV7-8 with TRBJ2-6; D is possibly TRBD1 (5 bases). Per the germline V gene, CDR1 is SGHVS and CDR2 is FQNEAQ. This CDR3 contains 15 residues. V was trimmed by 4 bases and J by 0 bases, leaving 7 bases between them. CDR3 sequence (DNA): TGTGCCAGCAGCTCGGACATCTCTGGGGCCAACGTCCTGACTTTC. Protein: CASSSDISGANVLTF.

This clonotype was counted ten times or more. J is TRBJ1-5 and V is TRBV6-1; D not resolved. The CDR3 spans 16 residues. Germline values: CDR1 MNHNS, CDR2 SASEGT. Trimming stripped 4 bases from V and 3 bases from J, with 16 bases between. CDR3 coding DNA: TGTGCCAGCAGTGGCTCCCTGGGGTCTTTCAATCAGCCCCAGCATTTT. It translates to CASSGSLGSFNQPQHF.

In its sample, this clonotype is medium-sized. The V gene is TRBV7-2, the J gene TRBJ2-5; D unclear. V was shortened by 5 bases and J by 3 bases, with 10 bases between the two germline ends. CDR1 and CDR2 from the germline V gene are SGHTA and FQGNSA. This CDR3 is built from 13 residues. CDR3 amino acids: CASSNPPEETQYF. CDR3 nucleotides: TGTGCCAGCAGCAACCCTCCAGAAGAGACCCAGTACTTC.

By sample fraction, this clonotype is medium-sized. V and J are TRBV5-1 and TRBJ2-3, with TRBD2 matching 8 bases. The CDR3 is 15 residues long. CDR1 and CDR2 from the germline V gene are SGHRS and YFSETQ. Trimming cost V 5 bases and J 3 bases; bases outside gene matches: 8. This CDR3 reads CASSVSGGATDTQYF. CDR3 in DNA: TGCGCCAGCAGTGTTTCCGGGGGGGCAACAGATACGCAGTATTTT.

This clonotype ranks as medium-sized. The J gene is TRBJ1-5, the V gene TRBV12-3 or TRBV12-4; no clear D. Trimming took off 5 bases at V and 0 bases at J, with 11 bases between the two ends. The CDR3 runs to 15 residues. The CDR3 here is CASSARPVSNQPQHF. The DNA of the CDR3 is TGTGCCAGCAGTGCCCGCCCAGTTAGCAATCAGCCCCAGCATTTT.

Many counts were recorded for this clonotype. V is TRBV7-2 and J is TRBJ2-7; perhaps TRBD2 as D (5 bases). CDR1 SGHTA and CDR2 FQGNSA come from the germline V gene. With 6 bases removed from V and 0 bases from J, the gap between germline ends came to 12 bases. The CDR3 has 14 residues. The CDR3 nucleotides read TGTGCCAGCAGTCCCAACCGGGACTCCTACGAGCAGTACTTC. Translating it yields CASSPNRDSYEQYF. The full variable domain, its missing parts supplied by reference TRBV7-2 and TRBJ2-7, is GAGVSQSPSNKVTEKGKDVELRCDPISGHTALYWYRQSLGQGLEFLIYFQGNSAPDKSGLPSDRFSAERTGGSVSTLTIQRTQQEDSAVYLCASSPNRDSYEQYFGPGTRLTVT.

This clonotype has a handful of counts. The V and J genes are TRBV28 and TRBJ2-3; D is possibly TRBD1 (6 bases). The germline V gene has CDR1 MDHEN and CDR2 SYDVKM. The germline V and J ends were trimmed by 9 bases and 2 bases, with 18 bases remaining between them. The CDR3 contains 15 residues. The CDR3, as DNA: TGTGCCAGTAGAGCGACAGGCCGCTCCACAGATACGCAGTATTTT. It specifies CASRATGRSTDTQYF.

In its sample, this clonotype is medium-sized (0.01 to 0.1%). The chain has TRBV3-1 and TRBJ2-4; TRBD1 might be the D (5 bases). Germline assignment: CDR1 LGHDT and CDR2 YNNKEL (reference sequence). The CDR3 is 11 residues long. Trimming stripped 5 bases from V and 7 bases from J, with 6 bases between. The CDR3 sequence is CASSWGNIQYF. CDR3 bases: TGTGCCAGCAGCTGGGGCAACATTCAGTACTTC.

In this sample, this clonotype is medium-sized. The DNA of the CDR3 is TGTGCCAGCAGTTCCAGGGGGCGCAGGGGCTACACCTTC. Translating gives CASSSRGRRGYTF. The chain carries TRBV27 and TRBJ1-2; 8 positions match TRBD1. Losses at the gene ends were 4 bases for V and 8 bases for J; bases not matched to a gene: 6. The CDR3 consists of 13 residues. CDR1 MNHEY and CDR2 SMNVEV come from the germline V gene (reference sequence).

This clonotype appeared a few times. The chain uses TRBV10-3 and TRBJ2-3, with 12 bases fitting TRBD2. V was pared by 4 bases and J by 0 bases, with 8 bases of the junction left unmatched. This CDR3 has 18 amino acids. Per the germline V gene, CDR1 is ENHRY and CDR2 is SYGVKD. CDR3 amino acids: CAISGPSGGVLSTDTQYF. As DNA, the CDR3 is TGTGCCATCAGTGGCCCTAGCGGGGGGGTCCTTAGCACAGATACGCAGTATTTT.

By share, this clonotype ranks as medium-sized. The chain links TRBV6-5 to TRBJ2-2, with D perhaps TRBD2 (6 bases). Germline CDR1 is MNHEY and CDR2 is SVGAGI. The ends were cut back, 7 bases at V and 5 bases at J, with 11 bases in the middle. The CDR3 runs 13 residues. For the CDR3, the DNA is TGTGCCAGCACCACGGGGGAAACCGGGGAGCTGTTTTTT. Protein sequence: CASTTGETGELFF.

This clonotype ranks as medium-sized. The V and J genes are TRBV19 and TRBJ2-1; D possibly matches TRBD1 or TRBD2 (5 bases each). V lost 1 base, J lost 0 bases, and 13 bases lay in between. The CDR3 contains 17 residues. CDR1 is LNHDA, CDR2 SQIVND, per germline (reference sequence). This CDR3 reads CASSIGPGTTSYNEQFF. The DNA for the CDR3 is TGTGCCAGTAGTATAGGCCCGGGGACCACCTCCTACAATGAGCAGTTCTTC.

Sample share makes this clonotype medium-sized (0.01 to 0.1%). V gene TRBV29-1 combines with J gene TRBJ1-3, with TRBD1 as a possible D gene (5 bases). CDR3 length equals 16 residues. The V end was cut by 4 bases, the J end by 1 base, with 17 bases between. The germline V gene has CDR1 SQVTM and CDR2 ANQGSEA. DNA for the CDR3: TGCAGCGTTGCTGGGGACCGCCCTACTTCTGGAAACACCATATATTTT. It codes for CSVAGDRPTSGNTIYF.

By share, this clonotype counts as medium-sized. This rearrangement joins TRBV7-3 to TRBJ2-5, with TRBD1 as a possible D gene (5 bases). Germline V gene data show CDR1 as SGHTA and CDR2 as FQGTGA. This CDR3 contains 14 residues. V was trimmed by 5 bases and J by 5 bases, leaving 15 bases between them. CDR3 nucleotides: TGTGCCAGCAGCCGCCAGGGTCTGGGTGAGACCCAGTACTTC. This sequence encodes CASSRQGLGETQYF.

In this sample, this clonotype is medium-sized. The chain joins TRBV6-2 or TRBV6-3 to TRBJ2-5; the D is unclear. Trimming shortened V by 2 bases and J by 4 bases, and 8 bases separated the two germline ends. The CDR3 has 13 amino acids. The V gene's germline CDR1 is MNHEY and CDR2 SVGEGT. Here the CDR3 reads CASSYSPRETQYF. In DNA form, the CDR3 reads TGTGCCAGCAGTTACAGCCCCCGAGAGACCCAGTACTTC.